This TCR beta chain was captured by sequencing in a study of CD8 T cells in ankylosing spondylitis. Findings and caveats of the study: Those disease-linked clones were CD8+; they were also relatively rare in peripheral blood. Certain motif variants had earlier appeared in reactive arthritis synovial fluid and blood. Clones linked to disease were reported to show significant enrichment in matched ankylosing spondylitis synovial fluid. Ankylosing spondylitis blood appeared to be characterized by a TCR beta motif of under 10 highly homologous variants.

Concerning this clonotype: Its antigen remains unidentified.

One entry per CDR3 protein, called by TCRdb with MiXCR from the 5' RACE reads. The sample yields 200,000 to 300,000 distinct CDR3 sequences, roughly 10% seen once. The germline V gene encodes CDR1 DFQATT and CDR2 SNEGSKA (reference sequence). V was clipped by 3 bases and J by 0 bases, with 15 bases between them. The CDR3 has 16 amino acids. The TCR comes from a male donor with ankylosing spondylitis or in good health (not recorded which). The sample consisted of blood, either unsorted or a sorted T cell fraction (not recorded which). The chain uses TRBV20-1 and TRBJ1-5; D unclear. In DNA form, the CDR3 reads TGCAGTGCTAGGCCCATGGCAGTGAATAGCAATCAGCCCCAGCATTTT. Protein: CSARPMAVNSNQPQHF.